The 21 T cell receptor beta chains below all came from one sample that was sequenced in a study of shared clonotypes between healthy human individuals. Sequencing used immunoSEQ multiplex PCR; TCRdb keeps in-frame clones, though not all of them. The repertoire holds 900,000 to 1,200,000 clones, with about 80% as singletons. Sequenced: memory CD4+ T cells from PBMCs. Subset: CD45RA-negative fraction. Every receptor here comes from a man between 18 and 35 years old in good health. Some clones in this sample may be carry-over from other donors' samples.

This rearrangement joins TRBV7-9 to TRBJ2-5; no reliable D call. Germline CDR1 and CDR2: SEHNR and FQNEAQ (reference sequence). This CDR3 region has 14 residues. The germline V and J ends were trimmed by 1 base and 3 bases, with 9 bases remaining between them. The CDR3 DNA reads as TGTGCCAGCAGCTTAGTACTTGGTGAAGAGACCCAGTACTTC. As protein: CASSLVLGEETQYF.

This chain connects TRBV4-2 to TRBJ2-4, with 9 bases aligning to TRBD2. Germline CDR1 reads LGHNA; CDR2 reads YNFKEQ. Trimming took 0 bases from V and 8 from J; bases not matched to a gene: 11. This CDR3 is 17 amino acids long. This chain's CDR3 is CASSQDPSGRPTDIQYF. CDR3 sequence (DNA): TGTGCCAGCAGCCAAGATCCCAGCGGGAGGCCCACCGACATTCAGTACTTC.

The rearrangement uses TRBV5-1 and TRBJ1-2; no reliable D call. V lost 0 bases, J lost 4 bases, and 10 bases lay in between. Germline V gene sequence: CDR1 SGHRS, CDR2 YFSETQ. The CDR3 extends over 14 amino acids. The CDR3 loop reads CASSLGTGAYGYTF. The CDR3 nucleotides are TGCGCCAGCAGCTTGGGGACGGGAGCCTATGGCTACACCTTC.

This chain uses TRBV7-3 with TRBJ2-1; 12 bases align to TRBD1. Germline lookup yields CDR1 SGHTA and CDR2 FQGTGA. CDR3 length: 15 amino acids. With V trimmed by 2 bases and J by 8 bases, 4 bases remained unmatched. The CDR3 coding sequence is TGTGCCAGCAGCTTAGGGACAGGGGGCGTCTATGAGCAGTTCTTC. Translation gives CASSLGTGGVYEQFF.

This clone was detected only once. V and J are TRBV27 and TRBJ2-1; D ambiguous. Germline CDR1 and CDR2: MNHEY and SMNVEV (reference sequence). This CDR3 is built from 17 residues. V gave up 8 bases and J gave up 0 bases, with 20 bases separating them. CDR3 in amino acids: CASGTTADHPSYNEQFF. The CDR3 region has the DNA TGTGCCAGCGGCACCACCGCGGACCATCCCTCCTACAATGAGCAGTTCTTC.

Remarks on this clone: The junction and the germline gene differ at one end; a read error may be behind it. The rearrangement uses TRBV9 and TRBJ2-2; a possible D gene is TRBD2 (6 bases). CDR3 length: 15 residues. Germline V lookup: CDR1 SGDLS, CDR2 YYNGEE. CDR3 amino acids: CASSVDPRGGTGRIF. For the CDR3, the DNA is TGTGCCAGCAGCGTGGACCCGCGGGGAGGCACGGGGAGAATTTTT.

Remarks on this clone: Different DNA sequences within this sample yield the same CDR3. This chain joins TRBV7-2 and TRBJ2-1; D is possibly TRBD1 or TRBD2 (6 bases each). Germline V gene sequence: CDR1 SGHTA, CDR2 FQGNSA. CDR3 length: 17 amino acids. The V gene lost 2 bases and the J gene lost 8 bases, with 22 bases spanning the gap. The DNA of the CDR3 is TGTGCCAGCAGCTTACGATGGGGGGCAGGGCTTCGTGATGAGCAGTTCTTC. Translating gives CASSLRWGAGLRDEQFF.

V gene TRBV7-8 combines with J gene TRBJ2-7; 10 bases agree with TRBD2. This CDR3 is built from 16 residues. V lost 7 bases and J lost 3; bases outside the gene matches: 12. Per germline, CDR1 SGHVS and CDR2 FQNEAQ. CDR3 in amino acids: CASNHPSSGRSYEQYF. DNA of the CDR3: TGTGCCAGCAACCACCCTTCTAGCGGGAGAAGCTACGAGCAGTACTTC. The full variable domain, completed using reference TRBV7-8 and TRBJ2-7, is GAGVSQSPRYKVAKRGQDVALRCDPISGHVSLFWYQQALGQGPEFLTYFQNEAQLDKSGLPSDRFFAERPEGSVSTLKIQRTQQEDSAVYLCASNHPSSGRSYEQYFGPGTRLTVT.

V gene TRBV7-8 combines with J gene TRBJ1-2, with TRBD1 matching 7 bases. CDR1 is SGHVS, CDR2 FQNEAQ, per germline. The CDR3 is made up of 13 amino acids. Germline trimming cut 1 base from V and 6 bases from J; bases unmatched to any gene: 2. CDR3 coding DNA: TGTGCCAGCAGCTTAGGACAGGGCGATGGCTACACCTTC. Translation: CASSLGQGDGYTF.

Concerning this clone itself: Possible read error: a much larger clone is one base away. The V and J genes are TRBV11-1 and TRBJ2-3, with 7 bases aligning to TRBD2. Per germline, CDR1 SGHAT and CDR2 FQDESV (reference sequence). This CDR3 is 15 amino acids long. The junction had 14 bases not matched to a gene; V was cut back by 7 bases and J by 7 bases. Written as DNA, the CDR3 is TGTGCCAGCAACTCCGAGCGGGACCAAGGTTATACGCAGTATTTT. It codes for CASNSERDQGYTQYF.

The rearrangement links TRBV7-3 to TRBJ1-1, with TRBD1 as a possible D gene (6 bases). The CDR3 is made up of 16 amino acids. From germline, CDR1 is SGHTA and CDR2 FQGTGA. V lost 1 base and J 0 bases, leaving 12 bases between the germline ends. CDR3 sequence: CASSLNSGGMNTEAFF. The DNA for the CDR3 is TGTGCCAGCAGCTTAAATTCTGGGGGCATGAACACTGAAGCTTTCTTT.

This clone was picked up a small number of times. This chain joins TRBV29-1 and TRBJ1-1; 9 bases match TRBD1. Germline CDR1 and CDR2: SQVTM and ANQGSEA. After removal of 6 bases from V and 3 bases from J, the junction contained 5 bases not matched to a gene. CDR3 length: 13 amino acids. This CDR3 reads CSVTRTGDTEAFF. CDR3 sequence (DNA): TGCAGCGTGACACGGACAGGGGACACTGAAGCTTTCTTT.

The J gene is TRBJ2-2, the V gene TRBV11-2, with 10 bases that match TRBD2. J lost 7 bases, V lost 5 bases, and 7 bases had no gene match. The germline gives CDR1 SGHAT, CDR2 FQNNGV. The CDR3 length is 15 residues. CDR3 amino acids: CASSRPGTSVGELFF. As DNA, the CDR3 is TGTGCCAGCAGCCGACCCGGGACTAGCGTCGGGGAGCTGTTTTTT.

The rearrangement links TRBV10-3 to TRBJ2-3; D gene ambiguous. CDR1 is ENHRY, CDR2 SYGVKD, per germline. This CDR3 spans 13 amino acids. V dropped 3 bases and J dropped 2 bases, with 6 bases sitting between them. The CDR3 is CAISDGDTDTQYF. CDR3 nucleotide sequence: TGTGCCATCAGTGACGGCGACACAGATACGCAGTATTTT.

The rearrangement joins TRBV5-6 to TRBJ2-7, with 8 bases lining up with TRBD1. The CDR3 spans 13 residues. Germline V CDR1 and CDR2: SGHDT, YYEEEE. V lost 4 bases and J lost 2; bases outside the gene matches: 2. Written as DNA, the CDR3 is TGTGCCAGCAGCGCACAGGGGGCCTACGAGCAGTACTTC. This sequence encodes CASSAQGAYEQYF.

The V and J genes are TRBV20-1 and TRBJ1-2; D gene unclear. V lost 6 bases, J lost 8 bases, and 13 bases lay in between. The CDR3 spans 11 residues. CDR1 and CDR2 (germline): DFQATT, SNEGSKA (reference sequence). The CDR3 protein is CSALGIRGYTF. CDR3 bases: TGCAGTGCCCTAGGGATTAGGGGCTACACCTTC.

This chain connects TRBV6-6 to TRBJ2-7; 7 bases are shared with TRBD2. The CDR3 consists of 15 residues. V lost 6 bases, J lost 5 bases, and 13 bases stayed unmatched. CDR1 and CDR2 from the germline V gene are MNHNY and SVGAGI (reference sequence). DNA of the CDR3: TGTGCCAGCAGATCAACCGGGACTACCCCTCACGAGCAGTACTTC. Protein sequence: CASRSTGTTPHEQYF.

This sequence joins TRBV4-2 and TRBJ2-3; tentatively, D is TRBD2 (5 bases). This CDR3 spans 15 amino acids. V lost 3 bases and J 0 bases, leaving 10 bases between the germline ends. Germline-derived CDR1 and CDR2 are LGHNA and YNFKEQ. The CDR3 nucleotides read TGTGCCAGCAGCCACACTAGTGGAAGCACAGATACGCAGTATTTT. Its translation is CASSHTSGSTDTQYF.

This chain joins TRBV5-1 and TRBJ2-1; no definite D call. The CDR3 is made up of 14 amino acids. Deletions cut 3 bases from V and 4 bases from J, with 11 bases between. Germline V gives CDR1 SGHRS, CDR2 YFSETQ. CDR3 nucleotides: TGCGCCAGCAGCTCCGGTAATTTATACAATGAGCAGTTCTTC. Amino acid sequence: CASSSGNLYNEQFF.

This clone was seen a single time. The chain links TRBV7-3 to TRBJ2-3, with 9 bases identical to TRBD2. The CDR3 covers 19 residues. Germline V gene sequence: CDR1 SGHTA, CDR2 FQGTGA. V lost 2 bases to trimming and J lost 1 base; unmatched junction nucleotides: 13. DNA of the CDR3: TGTGCCAGCAGCTTACGGGGCGGGAGGGCCGAACGGGGCACAGATACGCAGTATTTT. Translation: CASSLRGGRAERGTDTQYF.

The chain combines TRBV7-9 with TRBJ1-5, with D tentatively TRBD1 (5 bases). Trimming took off 5 bases at V and 2 bases at J, with 19 bases between the two ends. The CDR3 is made up of 17 amino acids. Germline lookup yields CDR1 SEHNR and CDR2 FQNEAQ (reference sequence). The CDR3 bases are TGTGCCAGCAGCCGCAGCTCAGGGAGTCCTGGCAATCAGCCCCAGCATTTT. Translated, it gives CASSRSSGSPGNQPQHF.